This TCR beta chain was sequenced during a study of T cells in Graves' hyperthyroidism and ophthalmopathy. About the research overall: Peripheral blood was secured at the point of initial diagnosis, before any treatment.

Regions amplified from RNA transcripts were the TCR beta CDR3 regions. When the TCR CDR3 underwent first-round RT-PCR, the HTBI primer set was used. TCRdb reprocessed the multiplex PCR reads with MiXCR, giving one entry per CDR3 protein. Of under 400,000 distinct CDR3 sequences listed, about a sixth are singletons. With 3 bases removed from V and 2 bases from J, the gap between germline ends came to 19 bases. The CDR3 consists of 17 residues. CDR1 is MDHEN, CDR2 SYDVKM, per germline. This clonotype has ten or more counts. The V and J genes are TRBV28 and TRBJ1-1, with D unresolved. The clonotype comes from a woman aged 40-49 years with Graves' ophthalmopathy. Input material: blood. CDR3 sequence reads: CASSFPGWRRNNTEAFF. As DNA, the CDR3 is TGTGCCAGCAGTTTTCCTGGTTGGAGACGGAACAACACTGAAGCTTTCTTT. Combining the CDR3 with reference TRBV28 and TRBJ1-1 gives the whole variable domain DVKVTQSSRYLVKRTGEKVFLECVQDMDHENMFWYRQDPGLGLRLIYFSYDVKMKEKGDIPEGYSVSREKKERFSLILESASTNQTSMYLCASSFPGWRRNNTEAFFGQGTRLTVV.